This passage covers 28 T cell receptor beta chains from one sample sequenced in a study of blood T cell repertoires in COVID-19. Sequencing was performed with immunoSEQ multiplex PCR; in TCRdb, only in-frame clones are kept and a portion is missing. The sample yields 150,000 to 200,000 clones, 65% to 90% seen once. Input material: peripheral blood. The receptor set was obtained from a man aged 45-65 years with active or convalescent COVID-19.

This rearrangement joins TRBV21-1 to TRBJ2-7; the table's D call of TRBD2 was not tested on the DNA. TRBV21-1 is labeled a pseudogene. The CDR3 loop spans 19 amino acids. The CDR3 DNA is TGTGCCAGCAGCAAAGGAGGGGGGAAGACTAGCGGGAACCCCTACGAGCAGTACTTC. Protein product: CASSKGGGKTSGNPYEQYF.

This chain connects TRBV9 to TRBJ2-3; weak D call: TRBD2 (6 bases). The V gene lost 7 bases and the J gene lost 2 bases, with 8 bases spanning the gap. Germline CDR1 SGDLS, CDR2 YYNGEE. CDR3 length: 12 amino acids. The CDR3 reads CASRGITDTQYF. In DNA, the CDR3 is TGTGCCAGCCGGGGGATCACAGATACGCAGTATTTT.

V is TRBV28 and J is TRBJ2-1, with D uncertain. CDR1 is MDHEN and CDR2 is SYDVKM in the germline V gene. The germline V and J ends were trimmed by 4 bases and 7 bases, with 20 bases remaining between them. The CDR3 contains 16 residues. CDR3: CASSSTLGSVGNEQFF. The CDR3 region has the DNA TGTGCCAGCAGTTCCACTCTGGGCAGTGTGGGTAATGAGCAGTTCTTC.

The chain employs TRBV29-1 and TRBJ1-6, with no clear D. CDR3 size: 14 residues. Germline V gives CDR1 SQVTM, CDR2 ANQGSEA. V lost 8 bases and J 11 bases, leaving 22 bases between the germline ends. CDR3 nucleotides: TGCAGCATAAAGCAACCGGGCCCCGGGGCACCCCTCCACTTT. It yields the protein CSIKQPGPGAPLHF. The whole variable domain, filled in from reference TRBV29-1 and TRBJ1-6, reads SAVISQKPSRDICQRGTSLTIQCQVDSQVTMMFWYRQQPGQSLTLIATANQGSEATYESGFVIDKFPISRPNLTFSTLTVSNMSPEDSSIYLCSIKQPGPGAPLHFGNGTRLTVT.

The chain recombines TRBV3-1 (or the pseudogene TRBV3-2) with TRBJ1-3; tentatively, D is TRBD1 (5 bases). CDR3 size: 12 residues. CDR1 and CDR2 from the germline V gene are LGHDT and YNNKEL (reference sequence). V was pared by 8 bases and J by 8 bases, with 13 bases between. The CDR3 spells CASGQGRDTIYF. In DNA form, the CDR3 reads TGTGCCAGCGGTCAGGGTAGGGACACCATATATTTT.

This clone occurred many times. This chain connects TRBV7-9 to TRBJ2-1, with 10 positions matching TRBD1. In germline, CDR1 is SEHNR, CDR2 FQNEAQ (reference sequence). The CDR3 runs 16 residues. V gave up 7 bases and J gave up 3 bases; unmatched junction bases: 9. CDR3 nucleotides: TGTGCCAGCAAAAAAGGGACAGGGGTGTTCTACAATGAGCAGTTCTTC. Its protein is CASKKGTGVFYNEQFF.

The chain couples TRBV4-3 to TRBJ2-1; 7 bases are shared with TRBD2. Germline CDR1 and CDR2: LGHNA and YSLEER. Trimming at V came to 1 base and at J to 8 bases, leaving 8 bases not matched to a gene. The CDR3 loop spans 15 amino acids. The CDR3 protein is CASSQALLGGDEQFF. The CDR3 coding sequence is TGCGCCAGCAGCCAAGCCCTTTTGGGGGGGGATGAGCAGTTCTTC.

The table lists this clone with a count of one. The chain has TRBV6-5 and TRBJ1-5, with a weak D call TRBD1 (6 bases). V lost 8 bases and J lost 5, with 13 bases in between. Germline V gene sequence: CDR1 MNHEY, CDR2 SVGAGI. The CDR3 spans 13 residues. The CDR3 bases are TGTGCCAGCTTAACGGCAGGGGATCAGCCCCAGCATTTT. This sequence encodes CASLTAGDQPQHF.

V is TRBV6-1 and J is TRBJ1-2; D is unresolved. The CDR3 totals 17 residues. Per the germline V gene, CDR1 is MNHNS and CDR2 is SASEGT. The V end lost 1 base, the J end lost 4 bases, and 19 bases lay between the germline ends. This CDR3 reads CASSEGRLSLGSYGYTF. The CDR3, as DNA: TGTGCCAGCAGTGAAGGCAGACTGAGTTTAGGGAGCTATGGCTACACCTTC.

This clone occurred many times. The V and J genes are TRBV28 and TRBJ2-2, with a possible D match to TRBD2 (5 bases). V was trimmed by 6 bases and J by 7 bases, leaving 12 bases between them. From germline, CDR1 is MDHEN and CDR2 SYDVKM. This CDR3 spans 13 amino acids. This chain's CDR3 is CASRKGGHGELFF. CDR3 sequence (DNA): TGTGCCAGCAGGAAGGGCGGGCACGGGGAGCTGTTTTTT. Filled out from reference TRBV28 and TRBJ2-2, the complete variable domain reads DVKVTQSSRYLVKRTGEKVFLECVQDMDHENMFWYRQDPGLGLRLIYFSYDVKMKEKGDIPEGYSVSREKKERFSLILESASTNQTSMYLCASRKGGHGELFFGEGSRLTVL.

The chain uses TRBV7-2 and TRBJ2-1, with 9 positions matching TRBD2. Germline CDR1 SGHTA, CDR2 FQGNSA. The CDR3 runs 15 residues. V was pared by 7 bases and J by 0 bases, with 4 bases of the junction left unmatched. CDR3 nucleotide sequence: TGTGCCAGCACCGAGACTAGCGGCTCCTACAATGAGCAGTTCTTC. Encoded protein: CASTETSGSYNEQFF.

This chain uses TRBV5-1 with TRBJ2-2; TRBD2 aligns across 8 bases. The germline V gene encodes CDR1 SGHRS and CDR2 YFSETQ. V shed 4 bases and J 4 bases; nucleotides not matched to a gene: 6. The CDR3 runs 15 residues. CDR3 DNA: TGCGCCAGCAGCGATAGCGGGACAACCACCGGGGAGCTGTTTTTT. Translation gives CASSDSGTTTGELFF.

The chain couples TRBV29-1 to TRBJ2-5; tentative D call: TRBD2 (6 bases). V gave up 4 bases and J gave up 0 bases, with 12 bases separating them. The germline gives CDR1 SQVTM, CDR2 ANQGSEA. The CDR3 sequence is 14 residues long. CDR3 nucleotides: TGCAGCGTTGGGGGGGAGTTGTACCAAGAGACCCAGTACTTC. Protein sequence: CSVGGELYQETQYF.

This sequence joins TRBV5-1 and TRBJ1-5, with D possibly being TRBD1 (5 bases). The CDR3 length is 14 residues. Germline-derived CDR1 and CDR2 are SGHRS and YFSETQ. Trimming pared 0 bases from V and 1 base from J, leaving 5 bases between. Written as DNA, the CDR3 is TGCGCCAGCAGCTTGGGGGGCAGCAATCAGCCCCAGCATTTT. It translates to CASSLGGSNQPQHF.

As DNA, the CDR3 is TGCAGCGCCGGGGGGGATTCTGGCTACACCTTC. It yields the protein CSAGGDSGYTF. This rearrangement joins TRBV29-1 to TRBJ1-2; D may be TRBD1 (5 bases). The CDR3 loop spans 11 amino acids. Deletions cut 7 bases from V and 7 bases from J, with 13 bases between. Germline V lookup: CDR1 SQVTM, CDR2 ANQGSEA.

The chain is built from TRBV27 and TRBJ1-3; possible D gene TRBD1, 6 bases. The CDR3 is made up of 16 amino acids. V was pared by 5 bases and J by 4 bases, with 18 bases between. CDR1 and CDR2 (germline): MNHEY, SMNVEV (reference sequence). The CDR3 DNA reads as TGTGCCAGCAGTGCCTTGACAGGTCCCTGGGGAAACACCATATATTTT. Its translation: CASSALTGPWGNTIYF.

V usage is TRBV6-5 and J usage is TRBJ2-1; TRBD2 matches 8 bases. CDR1 and CDR2 (germline): MNHEY, SVGAGI. V dropped 4 bases and J dropped 4; count of bases not matched to a gene: 9. The CDR3 length is 16 residues. DNA of the CDR3: TGTGCCAGCAGTTCTAAAGGTAGCGGGATATACAATGAGCAGTTCTTC. Translated: CASSSKGSGIYNEQFF.

This sequence joins TRBV19 and TRBJ1-2; the match to TRBD1 covers 9 bases. This CDR3 contains 20 residues. The V gene's germline CDR1 is LNHDA and CDR2 SQIVND (reference sequence). Trimming at V came to 4 bases and at J to 1 base, leaving 19 bases not matched to a gene. CDR3 sequence: CASSTINMVSTGGVNYGYTF. The CDR3 DNA is TGTGCCAGTAGTACCATTAACATGGTCTCGACAGGGGGAGTTAACTATGGCTACACCTTC. Variable domain in full (rest from reference TRBV19 and TRBJ1-2): DGGITQSPKYLFRKEGQNVTLSCEQNLNHDAMYWYRQDPGQGLRLIYYSQIVNDFQKGDIAEGYSVSREKKESFPLTVTSAQKNPTAFYLCASSTINMVSTGGVNYGYTFGSGTRLTVV.

The chain links TRBV9 to TRBJ1-6; D might be TRBD1 (6 bases). V lost 0 bases to trimming and J lost 9 bases, with 13 bases between them. This CDR3 spans 15 amino acids. CDR1 is SGDLS and CDR2 is YYNGEE in the germline V gene. CDR3 coding DNA: TGTGCCAGCAGCGTAGCTGTAGGGGGGGGTTCACCCCTCCACTTT. Protein: CASSVAVGGGSPLHF.

V and J are TRBV7-9 and TRBJ2-4; the match to TRBD1 covers 7 bases. CDR1 and CDR2 (germline): SEHNR, FQNEAQ (reference sequence). V shed 3 bases and J 0 bases; nucleotides not matched to a gene: 2. The CDR3 contains 15 residues. The CDR3 DNA follows: TGTGCCAGCAGCTTTGGGACAGCAGCCAAAAACATTCAGTACTTC. It is translated as CASSFGTAAKNIQYF.

This chain uses TRBV7-2 with TRBJ1-1, with 8 bases matching TRBD1. The germline V gene has CDR1 SGHTA and CDR2 FQGNSA. Trimming took 2 bases from V and 0 from J; bases not matched to a gene: 2. The CDR3 is 15 amino acids. CDR3 loop: CASSLNRGMNTEAFF. The CDR3 DNA reads as TGTGCCAGCAGCTTAAACAGGGGGATGAACACTGAAGCTTTCTTT.

This rearrangement joins TRBV6-2 or TRBV6-3 to TRBJ2-1; 11 bases map to TRBD2. The CDR3 runs 17 residues. With V trimmed by 0 bases and J by 4 bases, 5 bases remained unmatched. The germline V gene has CDR1 MNHEY and CDR2 SVGEGT. The chain's CDR3 is CASSYSPSGGLYNEQFF. In DNA, the CDR3 is TGTGCCAGCAGTTACTCGCCTAGCGGGGGGCTTTACAATGAGCAGTTCTTC.

The chain recombines TRBV7-6 with TRBJ2-1; TRBD2 is a possible D gene (5 bases). CDR1 SGHVS and CDR2 FNYEAQ come from the germline V gene. Trimming took 5 bases from V and 2 from J, leaving 7 bases between them. CDR3 length equals 13 residues. The CDR3 here is CASSREPYNEQFF. The CDR3, as DNA: TGTGCCAGCAGCCGGGAACCCTACAATGAGCAGTTCTTC.

The rearrangement joins TRBV4-1 to TRBJ2-3, with TRBD2 matching over 14 bases. This CDR3 has 17 amino acids. Germline CDR1 and CDR2: MGHRA and YSYEKL. Germline trimming cut 4 bases from V and 2 bases from J; bases unmatched to any gene: 5. The CDR3 region has the DNA TGCGCCAGCAGCCCCCGGACTAGCGGGGGGATCACAGATACGCAGTATTTT. It specifies CASSPRTSGGITDTQYF.

This clone was detected only once. This chain joins TRBV10-2 and TRBJ1-2; TRBD1 matches 8 bases. CDR1 WSHSY and CDR2 SAAADI come from the germline V gene. V shed 2 bases and J 8 bases; nucleotides not matched to a gene: 4. This CDR3 is 13 amino acids long. CDR3 region: CASSETDRGGYTF. For the CDR3, the DNA is TGCGCCAGCAGTGAGACTGACAGGGGAGGCTACACCTTC.

In this sample, this clone turned up once. The chain recombines TRBV30 with TRBJ2-3; 11 positions match TRBD2. V shed 1 base, J shed 4 bases, and the junction held 4 bases outside the gene matches. The CDR3 has 15 amino acids. Germline CDR1 GTSNPN, CDR2 SVGIG (reference sequence). CDR3 region: CAWSALAGVADTQYF. DNA of the CDR3: TGTGCCTGGAGTGCACTAGCGGGGGTGGCAGATACGCAGTATTTT. Looking up the rest from reference TRBV30 and TRBJ2-3 gives the full variable domain: SQTIHQWPATLVQPVGSPLSLECTVEGTSNPNLYWYRQAAGRGLQLLFYSVGIGQISSEVPQNLSASRPQDRQFILSSKKLLLSDSGFYLCAWSALAGVADTQYFGPGTRLTVL.

The rearrangement uses TRBV19 and TRBJ1-6, with 9 bases identical to TRBD1. V lost 5 bases and J lost 6; bases outside the gene matches: 5. Germline V gene data show CDR1 as LNHDA and CDR2 as SQIVND (reference sequence). This CDR3 is 15 amino acids long. The CDR3 loop is CASSQQGALNSPLHF. CDR3 in DNA: TGTGCCAGTAGTCAACAGGGGGCCCTTAATTCACCCCTCCACTTT.

V gene TRBV6-1 combines with J gene TRBJ1-1; D is uncertain. This CDR3 region has 13 residues. The V gene's germline CDR1 is MNHNS and CDR2 SASEGT. V dropped 5 bases and J dropped 3 bases, with 10 bases sitting between them. The CDR3 protein is CASSSEGDTEAFF. CDR3 nucleotides: TGTGCCAGCAGTTCGGAGGGAGACACTGAAGCTTTCTTT.